Below are 9 T cell receptor beta chains sequenced from a single sample in a study of persistence of HIV-infected CD4 T cells. This was the immunoSEQ version 4 assay in survey mode. The data were produced by immunoSEQ multiplex PCR, yet TCRdb's version contains in-frame clones alone and is incomplete. The table has nearly 20,000 clones, 60% to 80% seen once; the top ten hold approximately 2%. Cells were stimulated with overlapping HIV-1 Gag 15-mer peptides. CD4+ T cells upregulating both CD40 ligand and CD69 were sorted as responding cells. These receptors lack a known antigen. This material consisted of CD4+ T cells sorted from PBMCs after roughly 18-hour stimulation, taken from a patient who received antiretroviral therapy. Source of these receptors: an adult woman with HIV who was CMV-seropositive.

V gene TRBV6-5 combines with J gene TRBJ1-2; a possible D gene is TRBD1 (5 bases). Trimming removed 0 bases from V and 8 bases from J, with 13 bases in between. Germline V gene sequence: CDR1 MNHEY, CDR2 SVGAGI. The CDR3 extends over 14 amino acids. Written as DNA, the CDR3 is TGTGCCAGCAGTTACTCACAGGCGCAGGGAGGCTACACCTTC. Protein sequence: CASSYSQAQGGYTF.

The CDR3 bases are TGTGCCAGCAGGGGACAGATCCAAGAGACCCAGTACTTC. It is translated as CASRGQIQETQYF. The chain carries TRBV6-5 and TRBJ2-5; 7 bases are a match to TRBD1. This CDR3 is 13 amino acids long. V was pared by 6 bases and J by 1 base, with 2 bases of the junction left unmatched. Germline assignment: CDR1 MNHEY and CDR2 SVGAGI.

This chain links TRBV4-2 with TRBJ2-1, with 8 bases matching TRBD2. Per the germline V gene, CDR1 is LGHNA and CDR2 is YNFKEQ. Losses at the gene ends were 1 base for V and 2 bases for J; bases not matched to a gene: 4. The CDR3 has 16 residues. The CDR3 is CASSQAGGGTYNEQFF. CDR3 bases: TGTGCCAGCAGCCAAGCCGGCGGGGGGACCTACAATGAGCAGTTCTTC.

The rearrangement uses TRBV6-5 and TRBJ2-5, with 8 nucleotides matching TRBD2. With V trimmed by 8 bases and J by 2 bases, 4 bases remained unmatched. The CDR3 runs 13 residues. CDR1 is MNHEY, CDR2 SVGAGI, per germline. CDR3 amino acids: CASRGGFQETQYF. The CDR3 coding sequence is TGTGCCAGCCGGGGGGGCTTTCAAGAGACCCAGTACTTC.

The gene calls are TRBV6-1 and TRBJ1-5; D might be TRBD1 (6 bases). The CDR3 runs 17 residues. CDR1 MNHNS and CDR2 SASEGT come from the germline V gene. The V end lost 3 bases, the J end lost 4 bases, and 19 bases lay between the germline ends. The CDR3 DNA reads TGTGCCAGCAGTGAGTTGCGGGGGCGCTTCGGGAATCAGCCCCAGCATTTT. This encodes CASSELRGRFGNQPQHF.

This chain connects TRBV7-8 to TRBJ1-5, with D possibly being TRBD1 (6 bases). This CDR3 contains 14 residues. Germline V gene lookup returns CDR1 SGHVS and CDR2 FQNEAQ. The V end lost 4 bases, the J end lost 7 bases, and 14 bases lay between the germline ends. This CDR3 reads CASSSQGNGQPQHF. The CDR3 nucleotides read TGTGCCAGCAGCTCCCAGGGGAATGGACAGCCCCAGCATTTT.

This chain uses TRBV5-6 with TRBJ1-1, with TRBD1 matching over 7 bases. From germline, CDR1 is SGHDT and CDR2 YYEEEE. With 4 bases clipped from V and 0 bases from J, the junction kept 6 bases outside the gene matches. The CDR3 consists of 15 residues. CDR3 nucleotides: TGTGCCAGCAGCGTCCTGGACAGGCTGAACACTGAAGCTTTCTTT. This encodes CASSVLDRLNTEAFF. Filled out from reference TRBV5-6 and TRBJ1-1, the complete variable domain reads DAGVTQSPTHLIKTRGQQVTLRCSPKSGHDTVSWYQQALGQGPQFIFQYYEEEERQRGNFPDRFSGHQFPNYSSELNVNALLLGDSALYLCASSVLDRLNTEAFFGQGTRLTVV.

This clone was counted a few times. V gene TRBV14 combines with J gene TRBJ1-6, with D possibly matching TRBD1 (6 bases). In germline, CDR1 is SGHDN, CDR2 FVKESK. The CDR3 loop spans 16 amino acids. With 0 bases removed from V and 10 bases from J, the gap between germline ends came to 16 bases. CDR3 sequence (DNA): TGTGCCAGCAGCCAAGAGGGGGCAGGGATAAGGTCACCCCTCCACTTT. Translating gives CASSQEGAGIRSPLHF. The variable domain in full, with the rest retrieved from reference TRBV14 and TRBJ1-6, is EAGVTQFPSHSVIEKGQTVTLRCDPISGHDNLYWYRRVMGKEIKFLLHFVKESKQDESGMPNNRFLAERTGGTYSTLKVQPAELEDSGVYFCASSQEGAGIRSPLHFGNGTRLTVT.

The chain links TRBV5-1 to TRBJ1-1, with D possibly being TRBD1 (6 bases). The CDR3 loop spans 16 amino acids. V lost 3 bases and J 0 bases, leaving 15 bases between the germline ends. Germline lookup yields CDR1 SGHRS and CDR2 YFSETQ. DNA of the CDR3: TGCGCCAGCAGCTATGGTGGGGGGGACATGAACACTGAAGCTTTCTTT. This gives the protein CASSYGGGDMNTEAFF. The full variable domain, completed using reference TRBV5-1 and TRBJ1-1, is KAGVTQTPRYLIKTRGQQVTLSCSPISGHRSVSWYQQTPGQGLQFLFEYFSETQRNKGNFPGRFSGRQFSNSRSEMNVSTLELGDSALYLCASSYGGGDMNTEAFFGQGTRLTVV.